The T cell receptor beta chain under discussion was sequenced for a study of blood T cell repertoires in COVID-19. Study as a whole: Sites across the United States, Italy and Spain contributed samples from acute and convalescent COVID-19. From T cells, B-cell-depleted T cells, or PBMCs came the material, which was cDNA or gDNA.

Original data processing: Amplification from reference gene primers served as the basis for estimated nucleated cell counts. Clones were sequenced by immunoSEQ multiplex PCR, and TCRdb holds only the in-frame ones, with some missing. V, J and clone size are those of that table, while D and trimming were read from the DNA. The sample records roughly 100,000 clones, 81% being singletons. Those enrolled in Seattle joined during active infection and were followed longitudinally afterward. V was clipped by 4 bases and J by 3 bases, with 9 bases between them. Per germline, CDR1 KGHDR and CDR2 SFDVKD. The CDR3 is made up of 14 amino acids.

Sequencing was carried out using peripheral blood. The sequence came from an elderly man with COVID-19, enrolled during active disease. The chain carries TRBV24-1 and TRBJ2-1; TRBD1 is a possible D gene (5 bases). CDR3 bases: TGTGCCACCAGTGACCAGGGCTTCTACAATGAGCAGTTCTTC. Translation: CATSDQGFYNEQFF.